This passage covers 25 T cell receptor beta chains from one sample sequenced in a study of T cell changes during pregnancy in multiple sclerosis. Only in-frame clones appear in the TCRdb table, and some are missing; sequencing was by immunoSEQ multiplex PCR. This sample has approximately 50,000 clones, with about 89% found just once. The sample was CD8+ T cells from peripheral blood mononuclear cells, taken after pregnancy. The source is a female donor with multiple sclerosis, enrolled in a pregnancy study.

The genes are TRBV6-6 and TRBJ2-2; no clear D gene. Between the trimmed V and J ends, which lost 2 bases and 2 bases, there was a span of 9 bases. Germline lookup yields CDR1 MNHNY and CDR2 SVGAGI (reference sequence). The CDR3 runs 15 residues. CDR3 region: CASSYATFNTGELFF. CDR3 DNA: TGTGCCAGCAGTTACGCTACGTTCAACACCGGGGAGCTGTTTTTT.

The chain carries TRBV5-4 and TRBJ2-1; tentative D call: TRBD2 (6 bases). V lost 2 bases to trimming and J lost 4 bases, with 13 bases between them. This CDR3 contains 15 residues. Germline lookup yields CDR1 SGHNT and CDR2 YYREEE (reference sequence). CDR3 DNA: TGTGCCAGCAGCTTCCCGGCGGCGGGGTACAATGAGCAGTTCTTC. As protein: CASSFPAAGYNEQFF. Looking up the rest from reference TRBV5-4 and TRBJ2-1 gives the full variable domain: ETGVTQSPTHLIKTRGQQVTLRCSSQSGHNTVSWYQQALGQGPQFIFQYYREEENGRGNFPPRFSGLQFPNYSSELNVNALELDDSALYLCASSFPAAGYNEQFFGPGTRLTVL.

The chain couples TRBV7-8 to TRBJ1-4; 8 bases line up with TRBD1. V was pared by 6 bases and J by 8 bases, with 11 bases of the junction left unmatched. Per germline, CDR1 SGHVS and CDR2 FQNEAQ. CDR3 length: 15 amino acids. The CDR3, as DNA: TGTGCCAGCAGTCCTACAGGGGGATTGGGCGAAAAACTGTTTTTT. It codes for CASSPTGGLGEKLFF.

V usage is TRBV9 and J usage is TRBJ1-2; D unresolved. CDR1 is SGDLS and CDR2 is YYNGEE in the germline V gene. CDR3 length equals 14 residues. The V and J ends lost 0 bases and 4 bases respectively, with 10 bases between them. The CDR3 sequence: CASSVVEGAYGYTF. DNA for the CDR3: TGTGCCAGCAGCGTAGTAGAGGGTGCCTATGGCTACACCTTC. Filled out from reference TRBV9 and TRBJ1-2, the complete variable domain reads DSGVTQTPKHLITATGQRVTLRCSPRSGDLSVYWYQQSLDQGLQFLIQYYNGEERAKGNILERFSAQQFPDLHSELNLSSLELGDSALYFCASSVVEGAYGYTFGSGTRLTVV.

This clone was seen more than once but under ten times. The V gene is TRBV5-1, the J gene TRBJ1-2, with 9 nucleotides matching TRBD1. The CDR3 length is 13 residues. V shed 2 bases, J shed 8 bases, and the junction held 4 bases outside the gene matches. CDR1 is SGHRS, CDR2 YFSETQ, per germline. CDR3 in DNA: TGCGCCAGCAGCTTTACAGGGGGCTGGGGCTACACCTTC. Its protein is CASSFTGGWGYTF.

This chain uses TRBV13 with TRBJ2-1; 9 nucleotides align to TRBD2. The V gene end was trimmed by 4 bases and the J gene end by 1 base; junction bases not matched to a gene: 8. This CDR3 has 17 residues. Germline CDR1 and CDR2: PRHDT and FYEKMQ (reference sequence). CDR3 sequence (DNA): TGTGCCAGCAGCTCTCGCGCTAGCGGGGAGTCCTACAATGAGCAGTTCTTC. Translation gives CASSSRASGESYNEQFF.

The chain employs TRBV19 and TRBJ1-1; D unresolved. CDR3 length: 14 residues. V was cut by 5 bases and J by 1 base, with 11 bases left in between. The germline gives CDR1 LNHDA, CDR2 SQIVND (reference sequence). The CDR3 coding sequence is TGTGCCAGTAGTCCTTGGGCGGGGAACACTGAAGCTTTCTTT. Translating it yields CASSPWAGNTEAFF.

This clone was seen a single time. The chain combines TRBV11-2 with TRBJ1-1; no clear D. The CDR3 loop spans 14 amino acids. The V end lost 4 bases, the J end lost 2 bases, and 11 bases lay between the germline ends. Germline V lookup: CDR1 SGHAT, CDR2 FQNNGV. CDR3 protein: CASSSRSGNTEAFF. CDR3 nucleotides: TGTGCCAGCAGCTCTAGGAGTGGTAACACTGAAGCTTTCTTT.

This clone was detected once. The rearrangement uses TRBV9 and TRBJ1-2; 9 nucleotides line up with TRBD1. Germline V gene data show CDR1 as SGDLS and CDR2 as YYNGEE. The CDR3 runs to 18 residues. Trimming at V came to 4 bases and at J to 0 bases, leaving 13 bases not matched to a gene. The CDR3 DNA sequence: TGTGCCAGCAGCTCGCCTACAGGGGGCGCTCCTTCTAACTATGGCTACACCTTC. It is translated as CASSSPTGGAPSNYGYTF.

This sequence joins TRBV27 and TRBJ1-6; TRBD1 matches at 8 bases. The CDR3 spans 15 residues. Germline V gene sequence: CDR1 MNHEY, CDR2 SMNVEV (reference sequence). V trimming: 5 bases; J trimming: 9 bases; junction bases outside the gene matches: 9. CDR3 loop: CASSGTVTGGSPLHF. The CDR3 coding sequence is TGTGCCAGCAGTGGCACAGTTACAGGGGGTTCACCCCTCCACTTT.

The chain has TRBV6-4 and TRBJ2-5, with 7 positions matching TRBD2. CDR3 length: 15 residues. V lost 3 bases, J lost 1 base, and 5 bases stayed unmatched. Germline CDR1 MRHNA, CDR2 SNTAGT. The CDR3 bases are TGTGCCAGCAGTGAAGCTAGCGGATCCCAAGAGACCCAGTACTTC. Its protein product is CASSEASGSQETQYF.

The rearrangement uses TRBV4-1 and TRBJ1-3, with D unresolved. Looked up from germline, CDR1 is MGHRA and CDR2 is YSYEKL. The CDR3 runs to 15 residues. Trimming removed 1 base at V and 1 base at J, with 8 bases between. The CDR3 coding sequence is TGCGCCAGCAGCCAAGTAGCCCTTTCTGGAAACACCATATATTTT. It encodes CASSQVALSGNTIYF.

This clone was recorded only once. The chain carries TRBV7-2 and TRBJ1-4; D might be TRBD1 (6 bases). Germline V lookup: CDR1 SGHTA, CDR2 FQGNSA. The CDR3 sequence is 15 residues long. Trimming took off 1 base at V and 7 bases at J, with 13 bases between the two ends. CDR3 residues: CASSLGGGGSEKLFF. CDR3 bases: TGTGCCAGCAGCTTAGGGGGGGGCGGCAGTGAAAAACTGTTTTTT.

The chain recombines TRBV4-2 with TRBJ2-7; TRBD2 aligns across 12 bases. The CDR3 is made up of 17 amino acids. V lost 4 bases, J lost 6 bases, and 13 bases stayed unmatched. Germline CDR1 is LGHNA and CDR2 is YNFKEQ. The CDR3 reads CASSPTSGGLGGGEQYF. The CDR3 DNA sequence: TGTGCCAGCAGCCCAACTAGCGGGGGGCTGGGGGGTGGCGAGCAGTACTTC.

The CDR3 is CAISESGESYPYGYTF. The CDR3 DNA reads TGTGCCATCAGTGAGTCCGGGGAGTCGTACCCCTATGGCTACACCTTC. This chain joins TRBV10-3 and TRBJ1-2; no clear D gene. The CDR3 spans 16 residues. The germline V gene encodes CDR1 ENHRY and CDR2 SYGVKD. V gave up 0 bases and J gave up 4 bases, with 15 bases separating them.

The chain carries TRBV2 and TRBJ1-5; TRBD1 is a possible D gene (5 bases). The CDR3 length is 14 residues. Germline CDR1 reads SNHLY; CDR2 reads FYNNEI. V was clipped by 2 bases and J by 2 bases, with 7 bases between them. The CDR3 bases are TGTGCCAGCAGTGAAAGCAGGGGCAATCAGCCCCAGCATTTT. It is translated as CASSESRGNQPQHF. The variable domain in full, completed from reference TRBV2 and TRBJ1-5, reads EPEVTQTPSHQVTQMGQEVILRCVPISNHLYFYWYRQILGQKVEFLVSFYNNEISEKSEIFDDQFSVERPDGSNFTLKIRSTKLEDSAMYFCASSESRGNQPQHFGDGTRLSIL.

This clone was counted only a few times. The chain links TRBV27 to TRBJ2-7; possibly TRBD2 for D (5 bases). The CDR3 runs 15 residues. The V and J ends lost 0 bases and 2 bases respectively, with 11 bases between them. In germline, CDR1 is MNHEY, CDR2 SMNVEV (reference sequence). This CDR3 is CASSLSDSFPYEQYF. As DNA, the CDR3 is TGTGCCAGCAGTTTATCGGACTCCTTTCCCTACGAGCAGTACTTC.

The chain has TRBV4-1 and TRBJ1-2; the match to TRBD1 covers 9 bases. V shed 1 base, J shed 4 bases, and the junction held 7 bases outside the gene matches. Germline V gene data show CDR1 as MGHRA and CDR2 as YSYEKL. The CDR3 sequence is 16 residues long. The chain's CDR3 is CASSQGPRDRAYGYTF. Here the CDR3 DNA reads TGCGCCAGCAGCCAAGGGCCACGGGACAGGGCCTATGGCTACACCTTC.

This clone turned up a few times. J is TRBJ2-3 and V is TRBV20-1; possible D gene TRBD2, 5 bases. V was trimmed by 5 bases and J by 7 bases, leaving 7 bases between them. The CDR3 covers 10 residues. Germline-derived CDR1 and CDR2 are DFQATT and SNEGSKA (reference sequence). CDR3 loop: CSAGRYTQYF. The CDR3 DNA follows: TGCAGTGCTGGGAGATATACGCAGTATTTT.

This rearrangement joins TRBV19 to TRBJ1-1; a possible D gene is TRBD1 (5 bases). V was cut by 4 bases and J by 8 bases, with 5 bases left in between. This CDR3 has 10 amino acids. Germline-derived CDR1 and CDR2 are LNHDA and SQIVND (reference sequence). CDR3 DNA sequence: TGTGCCAGTAGTAACAGGGAAGCTTTCTTT. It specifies CASSNREAFF.

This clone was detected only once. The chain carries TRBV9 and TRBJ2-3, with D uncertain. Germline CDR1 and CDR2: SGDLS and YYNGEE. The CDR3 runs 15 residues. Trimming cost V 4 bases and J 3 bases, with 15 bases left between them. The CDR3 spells CASSYESRVTDTQYF. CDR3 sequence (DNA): TGTGCCAGCAGCTACGAATCACGGGTAACAGATACGCAGTATTTT.

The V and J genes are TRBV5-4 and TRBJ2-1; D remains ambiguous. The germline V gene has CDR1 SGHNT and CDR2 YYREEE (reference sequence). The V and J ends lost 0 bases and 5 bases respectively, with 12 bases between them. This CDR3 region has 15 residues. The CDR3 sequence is CASSLVISGDNEQFF. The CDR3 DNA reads TGTGCCAGCAGCTTGGTAATTTCGGGTGACAATGAGCAGTTCTTC.

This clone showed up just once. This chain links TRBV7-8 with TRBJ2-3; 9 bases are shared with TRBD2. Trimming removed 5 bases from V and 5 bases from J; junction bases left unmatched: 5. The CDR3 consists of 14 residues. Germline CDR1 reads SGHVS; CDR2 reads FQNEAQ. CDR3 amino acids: CASSGLAGRDTQYF. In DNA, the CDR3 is TGTGCCAGCAGCGGGCTAGCGGGGCGAGATACGCAGTATTTT.

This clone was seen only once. CDR3 DNA sequence: TGTGCCAGCAGCCCTGTATTAAACTATGGCTACACCTTC. As protein: CASSPVLNYGYTF. The chain carries TRBV14 and TRBJ1-2, with D unresolved. The ends were cut back, 4 bases at V and 2 bases at J, with 8 bases in the middle. The CDR3 is 13 amino acids. Germline V gene data show CDR1 as SGHDN and CDR2 as FVKESK.

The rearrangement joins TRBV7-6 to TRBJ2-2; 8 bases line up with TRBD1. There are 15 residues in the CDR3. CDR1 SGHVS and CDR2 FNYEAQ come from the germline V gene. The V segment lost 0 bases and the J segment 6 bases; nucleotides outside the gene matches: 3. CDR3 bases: TGTGCCAGCAGCTTAGCAGAGACAGGGGCCGGGGAGCTGTTTTTT. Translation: CASSLAETGAGELFF.